This TCR beta chain was observed in a study of brain T cells in children with intractable seizures. Findings and caveats of the study: HCMV serostatus was not known, and viral specificity came from CDR3 similarity only. Pre-surgery blood may have been undersampled, hiding some clones.

Some clones are missing from TCRdb's copy, which holds only in-frame ones; the method was immunoSEQ multiplex PCR. The sample records around 80,000 clones, about 93% being singletons. Details on this clone: What it binds is unknown.

Only cases whose brain tissue showed the highest T cell transcript signatures were sequenced. Patients received at least one anti-epileptic drug before surgery. The receptor's source is a girl aged 2 to 9 with Rasmussen encephalitis and intractable seizures. Material: peripheral blood, obtained at surgery.

CDR3: CASSILGYDEQYF. The CDR3 DNA follows: TGTGCCAGTAGTATCTTGGGGTATGACGAGCAGTACTTC. This rearrangement joins TRBV19 to TRBJ2-7, with D unresolved. V was cut by 3 bases and J by 5 bases, with 11 bases left in between. In germline, CDR1 is LNHDA, CDR2 SQIVND (reference sequence). The CDR3 has 13 residues.